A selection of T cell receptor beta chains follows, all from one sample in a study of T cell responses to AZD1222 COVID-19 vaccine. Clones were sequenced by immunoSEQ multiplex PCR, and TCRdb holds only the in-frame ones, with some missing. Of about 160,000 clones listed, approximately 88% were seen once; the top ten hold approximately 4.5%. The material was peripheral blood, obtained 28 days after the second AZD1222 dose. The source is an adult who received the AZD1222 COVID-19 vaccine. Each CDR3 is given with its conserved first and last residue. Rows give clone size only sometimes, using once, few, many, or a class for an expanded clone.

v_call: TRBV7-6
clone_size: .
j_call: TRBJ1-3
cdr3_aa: CASSPQGETGNTIYF

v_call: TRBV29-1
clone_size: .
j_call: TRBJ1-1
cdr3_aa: CSLRRGRDTEAFF

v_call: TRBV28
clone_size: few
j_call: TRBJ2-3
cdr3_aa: CASTGSGDAEDTQYF

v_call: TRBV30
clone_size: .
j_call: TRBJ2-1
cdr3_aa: CAWRASGGQFF

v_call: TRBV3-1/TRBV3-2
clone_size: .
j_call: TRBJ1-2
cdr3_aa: CASSQGDRGGYTF

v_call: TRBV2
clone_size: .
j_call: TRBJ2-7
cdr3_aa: CASSLSGGSYEQYF

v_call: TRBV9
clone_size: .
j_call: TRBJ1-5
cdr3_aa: CASSPSGTGGNQPQHF

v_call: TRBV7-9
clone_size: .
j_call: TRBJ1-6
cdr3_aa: CASSSNSPLHF

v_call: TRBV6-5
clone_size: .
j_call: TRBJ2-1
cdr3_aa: CASIGQAGHEQFF

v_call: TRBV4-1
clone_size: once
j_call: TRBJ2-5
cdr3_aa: CASSPPGKLGQETQYF

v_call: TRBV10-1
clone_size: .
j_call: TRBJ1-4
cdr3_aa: CASSSETTDEKLFF

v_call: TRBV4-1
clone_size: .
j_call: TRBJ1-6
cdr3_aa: CASSQGTGQYNSPLHF

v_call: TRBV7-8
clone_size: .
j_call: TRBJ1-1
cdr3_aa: CASSSPTNRGGGAFF

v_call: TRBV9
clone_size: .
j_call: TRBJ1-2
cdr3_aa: CASSVSRVNYGYTF

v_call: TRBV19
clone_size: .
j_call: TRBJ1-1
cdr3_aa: CASRIRGDTEAFF

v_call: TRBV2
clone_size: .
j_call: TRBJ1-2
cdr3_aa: CASSEAGRGNGYTF

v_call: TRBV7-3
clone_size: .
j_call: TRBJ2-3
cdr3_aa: CASSLGQVDTQYF

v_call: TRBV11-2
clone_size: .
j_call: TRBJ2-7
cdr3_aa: CASSNYGRYEQYF

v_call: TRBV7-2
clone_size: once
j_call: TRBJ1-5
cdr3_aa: CASSPEVTGGDQPQHF

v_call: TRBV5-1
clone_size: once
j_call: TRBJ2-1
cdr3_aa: CASSLGNLEQFF

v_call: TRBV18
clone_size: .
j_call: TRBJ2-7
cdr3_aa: CASSQGAGGTYEQYF

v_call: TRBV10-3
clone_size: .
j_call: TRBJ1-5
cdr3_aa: CAIAGSGDQPQHF

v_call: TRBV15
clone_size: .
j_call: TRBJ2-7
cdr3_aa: CATSIGGLAVYEQYF

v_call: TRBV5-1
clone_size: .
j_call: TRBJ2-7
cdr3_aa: CASSLETGAYEQYF

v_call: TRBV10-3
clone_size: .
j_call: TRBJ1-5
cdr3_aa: CAISAAGTQYSNQPQHF

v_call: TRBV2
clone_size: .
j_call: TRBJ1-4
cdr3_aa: CASSEVWTVSNEKLFF

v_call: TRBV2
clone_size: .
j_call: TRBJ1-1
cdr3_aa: CASRRGLVEATEAFF

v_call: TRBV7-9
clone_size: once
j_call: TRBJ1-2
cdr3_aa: CASSLGGANYGYTF

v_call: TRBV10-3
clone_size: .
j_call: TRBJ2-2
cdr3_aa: CATKDRVDTGELFF

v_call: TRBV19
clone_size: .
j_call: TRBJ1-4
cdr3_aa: CASDSATNEKLFF

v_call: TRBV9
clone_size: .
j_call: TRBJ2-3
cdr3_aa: CASSVTRGLADTQYF

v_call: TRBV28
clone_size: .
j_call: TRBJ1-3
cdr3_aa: CASSLSRAYSGNTIYF

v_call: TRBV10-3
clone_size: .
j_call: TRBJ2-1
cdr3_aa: CAISEVGNEQFF

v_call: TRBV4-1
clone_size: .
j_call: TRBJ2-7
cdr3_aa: CASSQDLGLRQYF

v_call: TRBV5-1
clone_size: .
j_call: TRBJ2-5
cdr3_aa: CASRPGLAGGQETQYF

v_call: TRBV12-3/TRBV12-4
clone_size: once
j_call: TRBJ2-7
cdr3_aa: CASSLTGSEQYF

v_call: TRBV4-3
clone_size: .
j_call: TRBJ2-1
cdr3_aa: CASSPGVDWEYNEQFF

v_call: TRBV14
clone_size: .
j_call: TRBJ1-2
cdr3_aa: CASSQGGNYGYTF

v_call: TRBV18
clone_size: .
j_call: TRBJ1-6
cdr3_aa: CASSPGGVDSPLHF

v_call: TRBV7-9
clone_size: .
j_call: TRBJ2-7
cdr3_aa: CASSLGHLYEQYF